Sequencing of this TCR beta chain was carried out in a study of blood T cell repertoires in COVID-19. Study-level information: T cells, B-cell-depleted T cells, or PBMCs provided the cDNA or gDNA that served as material.

In the source study's methods: Reference gene primer amplification yielded estimated nucleated cell counts. The protocol was immunoSEQ multiplex PCR, while the TCRdb copy is restricted to in-frame clones and leaves out a portion. The D gene and trimming were derived from the DNA, and the V and J assignments and clone size from that table. This table has some 230,000 clones, approximately 80% appearing once. The CDR3 extends over 16 amino acids. Deletions cut 4 bases from V and 0 bases from J, with 13 bases between. The germline CDR1 and CDR2 sequences are MDHEN and SYDVKM. The sequenced sample consisted of peripheral blood. The gene calls are TRBV28 and TRBJ1-3; D not resolved. This clonotype was obtained from a woman in her sixties or seventies who had recovered from COVID-19. In nucleotides, the CDR3 is TGTGCCAGCAGTTCCCCTACTTCCTCCTCTGGAAACACCATATATTTT. Translation gives CASSSPTSSSGNTIYF. Drawing the rest from reference TRBV28 and TRBJ1-3, the complete variable domain is DVKVTQSSRYLVKRTGEKVFLECVQDMDHENMFWYRQDPGLGLRLIYFSYDVKMKEKGDIPEGYSVSREKKERFSLILESASTNQTSMYLCASSSPTSSSGNTIYFGEGSWLTVV.